This T cell receptor (beta chain) was identified during a study of cytomegalovirus exposure and HLA in healthy donors. Study results and limitations: TCR beta sequences numbering over 15,000 were associated with HLA alleles at 0.05 false discovery rate in a later analysis.

The study ran its PCR with 60 Vbeta and 13 Jbeta primers. Profiled with immunoSEQ multiplex PCR; TCRdb holds only in-frame clones, not every one. The data hold 95,000 to 150,000 clones, with more than 60% observed a single time. At collection, donors were nominally healthy, but unrecorded immune exposures were probable. In the case of this clone: Its antigen remains unidentified.

Source material: PBMCs. The receptor was derived from a woman in her thirties or forties in good health and CMV-seropositive.

The CDR3: CASSSGTGFGGYTF. Written as DNA, the CDR3 is TGTGCCAGCAGCTCCGGGACAGGCTTCGGGGGCTACACCTTC. This chain links TRBV13 with TRBJ1-2; 8 nucleotides align to TRBD1. The CDR3 has 14 residues. CDR1 and CDR2 from the germline V gene are PRHDT and FYEKMQ (reference sequence). V trimming: 4 bases; J trimming: 8 bases; junction bases outside the gene matches: 9. Full variable domain (outside the CDR3, taken from reference TRBV13 and TRBJ1-2): AAGVIQSPRHLIKEKRETATLKCYPIPRHDTVYWYQQGPGQDPQFLISFYEKMQSDKGSIPDRFSAQQFSDYHSELNMSSLELGDSALYFCASSSGTGFGGYTFGSGTRLTVV.